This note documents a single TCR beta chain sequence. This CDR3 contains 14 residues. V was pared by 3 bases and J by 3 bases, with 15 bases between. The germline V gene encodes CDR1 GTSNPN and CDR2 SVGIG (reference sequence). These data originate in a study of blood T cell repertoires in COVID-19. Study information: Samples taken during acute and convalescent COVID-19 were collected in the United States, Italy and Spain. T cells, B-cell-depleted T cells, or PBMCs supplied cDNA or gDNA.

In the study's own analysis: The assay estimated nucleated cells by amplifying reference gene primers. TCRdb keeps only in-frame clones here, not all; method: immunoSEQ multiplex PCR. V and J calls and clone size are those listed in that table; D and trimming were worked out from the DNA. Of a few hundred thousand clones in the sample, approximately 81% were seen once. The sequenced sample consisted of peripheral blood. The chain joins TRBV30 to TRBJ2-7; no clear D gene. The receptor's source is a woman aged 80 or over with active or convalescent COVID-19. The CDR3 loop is CAWRNPVRYYEQYF. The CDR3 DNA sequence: TGTGCCTGGAGGAATCCCGTGAGGTACTACGAGCAGTACTTC. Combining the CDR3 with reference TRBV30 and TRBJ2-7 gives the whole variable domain SQTIHQWPATLVQPVGSPLSLECTVEGTSNPNLYWYRQAAGRGLQLLFYSVGIGQISSEVPQNLSASRPQDRQFILSSKKLLLSDSGFYLCAWRNPVRYYEQYFGPGTRLTVT.